The 25 T cell receptor beta chains listed next were all sequenced from one sample in a study of control samples from healthy donors and cancer patients. Clones were sequenced by immunoSEQ multiplex PCR, and TCRdb holds only the in-frame ones, with some missing. The repertoire holds about 130,000 clones, with 80% to 95% as singletons. The sequenced sample was blood. These receptors came from a man younger than 35 in good health.

Only one count was recorded for this clone. V is TRBV9 and J is TRBJ2-2, with TRBD1 matching over 7 bases. This CDR3 contains 14 residues. J lost 6 bases, V lost 4 bases, and 6 bases had no gene match. From germline, CDR1 is SGDLS and CDR2 YYNGEE. CDR3 amino acids: CASSPRQGPGELFF. The CDR3 bases are TGTGCCAGCAGCCCCAGACAGGGTCCCGGGGAGCTGTTTTTT.

The genes are TRBV5-1 and TRBJ1-4; 7 nucleotides agree with TRBD1. V gave up 0 bases and J gave up 8 bases; unmatched junction bases: 22. From germline, CDR1 is SGHRS and CDR2 YFSETQ. The CDR3 has 20 residues. The CDR3 spells CASSLGPLRGKTGTREKLFF. CDR3 coding DNA: TGCGCCAGCAGCTTGGGGCCACTCCGGGGAAAGACAGGGACCAGGGAAAAACTGTTTTTT.

CDR3 sequence: CASRADSSYNSPLHF. The CDR3 DNA reads TGTGCCAGCAGGGCAGACAGCTCCTATAATTCACCCCTCCACTTT. The chain is built from TRBV2 and TRBJ1-6; D is possibly TRBD1 (5 bases). CDR3 size: 15 residues. In germline, CDR1 is SNHLY, CDR2 FYNNEI. With 6 bases removed from V and 0 bases from J, the gap between germline ends came to 9 bases.

The chain links TRBV6-1 to TRBJ1-1, with 9 bases lining up with TRBD1. The CDR3 runs 17 residues. Germline-derived CDR1 and CDR2 are MNHNS and SASEGT. With 4 bases clipped from V and 0 bases from J, the junction kept 9 bases outside the gene matches. The CDR3 bases are TGTGCCAGCAGTGTTGGACAGGGGACTTCGTTGAACACTGAAGCTTTCTTT. As protein: CASSVGQGTSLNTEAFF.

The rearrangement joins TRBV5-1 to TRBJ2-3, with TRBD1 matching over 9 bases. The CDR3 length is 17 residues. Germline V CDR1 and CDR2: SGHRS, YFSETQ. The J segment lost 2 bases and the V segment lost 0 bases, leaving 7 bases of the junction unmatched. The CDR3, as DNA: TGCGCCAGCAGCTTGGATGGTGGGACAGGGTCCACAGATACGCAGTATTTT. This encodes CASSLDGGTGSTDTQYF.

CDR3 sequence reads: CASSKGLGIKEKLFF. CDR3 sequence (DNA): TGTGCCAGCAGTAAGGGACTGGGGATTAAGGAAAAACTGTTTTTT. The V call is TRBV6-5, the J call TRBJ1-4, with D perhaps matching TRBD1 (5 bases). V lost 5 bases to trimming and J lost 8 bases, with 18 bases between them. The CDR3 consists of 15 residues. Germline V lookup: CDR1 MNHEY, CDR2 SVGAGI.

The chain couples TRBV13 to TRBJ1-3; D not certain. The germline V gene encodes CDR1 PRHDT and CDR2 FYEKMQ (reference sequence). Trimming took 0 bases from V and 4 from J, leaving 10 bases between them. CDR3 length equals 15 residues. CDR3 region: CASSLGSQPGNTIYF. The CDR3 DNA follows: TGTGCCAGCAGCTTAGGGTCACAGCCCGGAAACACCATATATTTT. Full variable domain (missing parts from reference TRBV13 and TRBJ1-3): AAGVIQSPRHLIKEKRETATLKCYPIPRHDTVYWYQQGPGQDPQFLISFYEKMQSDKGSIPDRFSAQQFSDYHSELNMSSLELGDSALYFCASSLGSQPGNTIYFGEGSWLTVV.

The rearrangement joins TRBV7-2 to TRBJ1-2, with D perhaps matching TRBD1 (5 bases). Germline V lookup: CDR1 SGHTA, CDR2 FQGNSA. V lost 1 base, J lost 0 bases, and 9 bases lay in between. CDR3 length equals 15 residues. The CDR3 nucleotides are TGTGCCAGCAGCTTAGACAGGAATACTAACTATGGCTACACCTTC. This translates into CASSLDRNTNYGYTF.

The gene calls are TRBV18 and TRBJ2-7; no reliable D call. Germline V gene lookup returns CDR1 KGHSH and CDR2 LQKENI. V lost 4 bases and J lost 2, with 9 bases in between. The CDR3 extends over 13 amino acids. CDR3 amino acids: CASSQDQTYEQYF. CDR3 sequence (DNA): TGTGCCAGCTCACAGGACCAAACCTACGAGCAGTACTTC.

CDR3: CASKPSRDGSYEQYF. In DNA, the CDR3 is TGCGCCAGTAAACCAAGCCGGGACGGGAGCTACGAGCAGTACTTC. The chain uses TRBV5-1 and TRBJ2-7; D might be TRBD2 (6 bases). The CDR3 sequence is 15 residues long. Per the germline V gene, CDR1 is SGHRS and CDR2 is YFSETQ. V gave up 8 bases and J gave up 3 bases, with 21 bases separating them.

This rearrangement joins TRBV11-2 to TRBJ2-3; D gene ambiguous. Germline CDR1 and CDR2: SGHAT and FQNNGV. Trimming took 0 bases from V and 0 from J, leaving 4 bases between them. The CDR3 is 14 residues long. This CDR3 reads CASSLDLSTDTQYF. The CDR3 nucleotides read TGTGCCAGCAGCTTAGACCTAAGCACAGATACGCAGTATTTT.

This rearrangement joins TRBV11-2 to TRBJ1-5; weak D call: TRBD1 (5 bases). Germline V gives CDR1 SGHAT, CDR2 FQNNGV. The V end was cut by 3 bases, the J end by 3 bases, with 12 bases between. The CDR3 contains 15 residues. The CDR3 spells CASSLSGLINQPQHF. The CDR3 DNA reads TGTGCCAGCAGCTTGTCGGGGCTCATCAATCAGCCCCAGCATTTT.

V usage is TRBV5-1 and J usage is TRBJ1-1, with 8 positions matching TRBD1. V shed 4 bases, J shed 5 bases, and the junction held 13 bases outside the gene matches. The CDR3 extends over 16 amino acids. Germline-derived CDR1 and CDR2 are SGHRS and YFSETQ. The CDR3 DNA is TGCGCCAGCAGCCCGGCTCCATGGCAGGGGGCGACTGAAGCTTTCTTT. Translating gives CASSPAPWQGATEAFF.

V and J are TRBV3-1 (or the pseudogene TRBV3-2) and TRBJ2-2, with 11 bases fitting TRBD2. V shed 3 bases and J 1 base; nucleotides not matched to a gene: 10. There are 19 residues in the CDR3. Germline V gene lookup returns CDR1 LGHDT and CDR2 YNNKEL (reference sequence). DNA of the CDR3: TGTGCCAGCAGCCACGACGATACTAGCGGGAGAGAGAACACCGGGGAGCTGTTTTTT. It encodes CASSHDDTSGRENTGELFF.

This clone was detected a few times. The chain recombines TRBV2 with TRBJ2-5, with 8 bases identical to TRBD2. CDR3 length: 13 amino acids. Germline V lookup: CDR1 SNHLY, CDR2 FYNNEI. After removal of 7 bases from V and 5 bases from J, the junction contained 6 bases not matched to a gene. CDR3 protein: CASTRGGQETQYF. The DNA for the CDR3 is TGTGCCAGCACTCGCGGGGGGCAGGAGACCCAGTACTTC.

CDR3 protein: CAWAVRLDTEAFF. The CDR3 DNA reads TGTGCCTGGGCTGTAAGGCTGGACACTGAAGCTTTCTTT. The chain joins TRBV30 to TRBJ1-1; unclear D gene. The CDR3 is 13 residues long. Per germline, CDR1 GTSNPN and CDR2 SVGIG (reference sequence). V was pared by 5 bases and J by 3 bases, with 13 bases between.

The chain uses TRBV10-3 and TRBJ1-5, with a tentative D call TRBD1 (5 bases). The V end lost 2 bases, the J end lost 1 base, and 9 bases lay between the germline ends. Germline CDR1 and CDR2: ENHRY and SYGVKD. The CDR3 contains 15 residues. CDR3 nucleotides: TGTGCCATCAGTGAGCGTGGGGGAAGCAATCAGCCCCAGCATTTT. It is translated as CAISERGGSNQPQHF.

The rearrangement joins TRBV2 to TRBJ1-1; 7 bases agree with TRBD1. V lost 6 bases, J lost 4 bases, and 11 bases stayed unmatched. The CDR3 is 15 residues long. CDR1 and CDR2 from the germline V gene are SNHLY and FYNNEI. CDR3 bases: TGTGCCAGCAGCCCCTTTCAGGGGGTAGTCACTGAAGCTTTCTTT. Protein: CASSPFQGVVTEAFF.

This chain links TRBV27 with TRBJ1-5; TRBD1 might be the D (5 bases). Germline lookup yields CDR1 MNHEY and CDR2 SMNVEV (reference sequence). The CDR3 contains 19 residues. Trimming cost V 5 bases and J 3 bases, with 26 bases left between them. The CDR3 region is CASSLTIEPGLDTNQPQHF. The CDR3 bases are TGTGCCAGCAGTCTAACAATCGAACCGGGACTCGATACCAATCAGCCCCAGCATTTT.

The chain joins TRBV2 to TRBJ1-4; 10 bases agree with TRBD1. CDR3 length equals 14 residues. V trimming: 5 bases; J trimming: 7 bases; junction bases outside the gene matches: 4. Germline CDR1 reads SNHLY; CDR2 reads FYNNEI. This chain's CDR3 is CASSRTGGREKLFF. The CDR3 DNA follows: TGTGCCAGCAGTCGGACAGGGGGTCGTGAAAAACTGTTTTTT.

This sequence joins TRBV11-2 and TRBJ1-2, with a possible D match to TRBD1 (5 bases). CDR3 size: 16 residues. Germline CDR1 SGHAT, CDR2 FQNNGV. Trimming removed 1 base from V and 4 bases from J, with 16 bases in between. For the CDR3, the DNA is TGTGCCAGCAGCTTAGGATTGGGACTTGATGGCTATGGCTACACCTTC. This codes for CASSLGLGLDGYGYTF.

The rearrangement uses TRBV7-9 and TRBJ1-2; TRBD1 aligns across 11 bases. The CDR3 runs 14 residues. After removal of 5 bases from V and 4 bases from J, the junction contained 3 bases not matched to a gene. Germline V gene lookup returns CDR1 SEHNR and CDR2 FQNEAQ (reference sequence). CDR3 in DNA: TGTGCCAGCAGCCGTGGACAGGGGGCCTATGGCTACACCTTC. Encoded protein: CASSRGQGAYGYTF.

The chain employs TRBV5-4 and TRBJ1-1; D ambiguous. Trimming left V 1 base short and J 4 bases short, with 11 bases between. The CDR3 has 14 amino acids. Germline lookup yields CDR1 SGHNT and CDR2 YYREEE (reference sequence). CDR3 bases: TGTGCCAGCAGCTTGATTTCGACGCCCACTGAAGCTTTCTTT. Translating gives CASSLISTPTEAFF.

This clone occurred once. The rearrangement joins TRBV5-6 to TRBJ1-3; D not resolved. The CDR3 is made up of 16 amino acids. CDR1 is SGHDT, CDR2 YYEEEE, per germline. The V end lost 2 bases, the J end lost 0 bases, and 12 bases lay between the germline ends. This CDR3 reads CASSFLSASSGNTIYF. CDR3 nucleotide sequence: TGTGCCAGCAGCTTCCTCAGCGCGAGCTCTGGAAACACCATATATTTT.

The V and J genes are TRBV12-5 and TRBJ1-5, with D maybe TRBD1 (6 bases). The germline V gene encodes CDR1 LGHNT and CDR2 FRNRAP. This CDR3 comprises 15 residues. Trimming shortened V by 5 bases and J by 1 base, and 12 bases separated the two germline ends. CDR3 bases: TGTGCTAGTGGTCAGCGGGACACCAGCAATCAGCCCCAGCATTTT. Its translation is CASGQRDTSNQPQHF.